This T cell receptor (beta chain) was identified during a study of blood T cell repertoires in COVID-19 (dated by TCRdb to the early 2020s). For context, the study as a whole: Collaborator samples came from the United States, Italy and Spain and covered acute and convalescent phases of COVID-19. The material from the prospective study consisted of cDNA or gDNA derived from T cells, B-cell-depleted T cells, or PBMCs. Subjects who had been exposed to COVID-19, were actively infected with it, or had recovered from it provided the deeply sampled blood TCRbeta repertoires that made up the dataset. The repertoires were released in a freely available public database intended as a resource for research on the immune response to SARS-CoV-2. Samples were obtained from the ongoing ImmuneRACE study (first 160 participants) and from roughly 1,300 subjects provided by 6 global collaborators. The sample metadata nearly always contained a de-identified subject ID, COVID-19 status, age in years and sex. HLA class I and class II types, where available, came from metadata supplied by the sample provider rather than from assay-based typing.

On this clone itself: Its antigen remains undetermined. No base quality information exists; no much larger clone differs at one position.

The paper as a whole reports these results and caveats: How much clinical and demographic metadata was included differed by source and by participant, and the metadata was provided uncurated.

TCRbeta CDR3 regions were amplified from genomic DNA by means of the immunoSEQ Assay, a bias-controlled multiplex PCR. Concerning the study's data processing: Nucleated cell counts per sample were estimated from amplification of reference gene primers within the assay. To quantify the absolute abundance of each unique TCRbeta CDR3 rearrangement, sequence reads were collapsed and filtered. For each sample, productive Simpson clonality was calculated by taking the square root of Simpson's diversity index across productive rearrangements. In TCRdb, the immuneACCESS table is reduced to in-frame sequences with V and J assigned. These tables do not hold every clone; where another copy was compared, an unresolved V gene accounts for under half, and the others remain unexplained. D and trimming come from the DNA, and the V and J calls and clone size come from that table. This sample gives around 260,000 clones in total; 89% of them show up just once. 0.94% of the sample is held by the ten biggest clonotypes.

The CDR3, from cysteine to phenylalanine, totals 13 residues. The only DNA kept is the CDR3, 39 bases in frame from the first base. As encoded in the germline V gene (reference sequence), CDR1 is LNHDA while CDR2 is SQIVND. Trimming at the junction amounts to 7 bases on V and 0 bases on J, and the germline ends lie 8 bases apart. Samples from volunteer blood donors who had recovered from COVID-19 were contributed by a second Seattle source. Collaborating institutions collected whole blood in K2EDTA tubes following their own protocols. For TCRbeta analysis, collaborators shipped samples in one of three forms: frozen whole blood, isolated PBMCs, or DNA extracted from either of those sample types.

The receptor was isolated from a woman aged 40 to 50 who had recovered from COVID-19. The chain is assembled from TRBV19 and TRBJ2-3; the D gene cannot be resolved reliably. What was sequenced was peripheral blood. The CDR3 protein: CASTSPSTDTQYF. The sequenced DNA: TGTGCCAGTACCTCTCCGAGCACAGATACGCAGTATTTT.